This TCR beta chain was recovered during a study of response to subunit inactivated influenza vaccine. Trimming left V 4 bases short and J 5 bases short, with 12 bases between. The CDR3 sequence is 14 residues long. In this sample, this clonotype turned up many times. Each CDR3 protein gets one entry after TCRdb re-called the RT-PCR reads with MiXCR. The sample has approximately 530,000 distinct CDR3 sequences, approximately 12% seen once. The chain employs TRBV12-3 or TRBV12-4 and TRBJ1-5; D is uncertain. Material: PBMCs from blood, obtained roughly 6 weeks after vaccination. The receptor's source is a man between 50 and 59 years old who received an inactivated influenza vaccine. This CDR3 is CASSSGRVHQPQHF. The CDR3 DNA reads as TGTGCCAGCAGTTCCGGGCGTGTCCATCAGCCCCAGCATTTT.